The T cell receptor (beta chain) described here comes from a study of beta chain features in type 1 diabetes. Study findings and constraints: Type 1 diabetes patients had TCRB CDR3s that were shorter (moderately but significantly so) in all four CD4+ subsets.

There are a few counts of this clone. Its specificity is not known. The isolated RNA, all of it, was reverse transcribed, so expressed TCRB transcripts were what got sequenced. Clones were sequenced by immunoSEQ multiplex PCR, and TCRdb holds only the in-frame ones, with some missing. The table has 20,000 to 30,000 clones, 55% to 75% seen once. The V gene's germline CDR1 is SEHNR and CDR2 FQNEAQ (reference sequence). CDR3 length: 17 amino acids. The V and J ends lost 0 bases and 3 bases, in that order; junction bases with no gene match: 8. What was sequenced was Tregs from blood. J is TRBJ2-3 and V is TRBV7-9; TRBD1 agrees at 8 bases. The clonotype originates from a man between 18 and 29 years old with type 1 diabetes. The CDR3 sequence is CASSLAFRTGKTDTQYF. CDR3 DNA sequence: TGTGCCAGCAGCTTAGCATTTCGGACAGGGAAGACAGATACGCAGTATTTT. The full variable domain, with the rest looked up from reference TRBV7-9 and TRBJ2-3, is DTGVSQNPRHKITKRGQNVTFRCDPISEHNRLYWYRQTLGQGPEFLTYFQNEAQLEKSRLLSDRFSAERPKGSFSTLEIQRTEQGDSAMYLCASSLAFRTGKTDTQYFGPGTRLTVL.